Presented here are 16 T cell receptor beta chains from one specimen sequenced in a study of T cells in Graves' hyperthyroidism and ophthalmopathy. Amplification yielded TCR beta CDR3 regions, with RNA transcripts as the source. In the first-round RT-PCR of the TCR CDR3, the HTBI primer set was used. TCRdb itself ran the multiplex PCR reads through MiXCR, one entry per CDR3 protein. The data hold around 300,000 distinct CDR3 sequences, with roughly 13% observed a single time. The specimen was blood. These receptors were obtained from a middle-aged woman with Graves' hyperthyroidism.

V and J are TRBV12-3 or TRBV12-4 and TRBJ1-2; 10 bases map to TRBD1. Trimming removed 6 bases from V and 1 base from J; junction bases left unmatched: 8. This CDR3 is 16 amino acids long. CDR3 protein: CASSVSGTGVNYGYTF. DNA of the CDR3: TGTGCCAGCAGCGTCAGTGGGACAGGGGTTAACTATGGCTACACCTTC.

This clonotype was seen ten or more times. The rearrangement links TRBV9 to TRBJ1-1, with D possibly TRBD1 on 5 matching bases. Germline V lookup: CDR1 SGDLS, CDR2 YYNGEE. Deletions cut 0 bases from V and 1 base from J, with 10 bases between. CDR3 length: 15 amino acids. The CDR3: CASSVGHQGNTEAFF. The CDR3 DNA is TGTGCCAGCAGCGTAGGACATCAGGGGAACACTGAAGCTTTCTTT.

This clonotype was counted at least ten times. This chain links TRBV2 with TRBJ1-5, with D possibly matching TRBD1 (5 bases). V lost 7 bases, J lost 5 bases, and 15 bases lay in between. Germline V gene sequence: CDR1 SNHLY, CDR2 FYNNEI. This CDR3 is 14 amino acids long. The CDR3 here is CASTNLDSHQPQHF. The CDR3 DNA reads TGTGCCAGCACTAACCTCGACAGCCATCAGCCCCAGCATTTT. The full variable domain, completed using reference TRBV2 and TRBJ1-5, is EPEVTQTPSHQVTQMGQEVILRCVPISNHLYFYWYRQILGQKVEFLVSFYNNEISEKSEIFDDQFSVERPDGSNFTLKIRSTKLEDSAMYFCASTNLDSHQPQHFGDGTRLSIL.

This clonotype was counted only a few times. V and J are TRBV4-2 and TRBJ2-2; perhaps TRBD2 as D (6 bases). The V end lost 1 base, the J end lost 6 bases, and 9 bases lay between the germline ends. Germline loops: CDR1 LGHNA, CDR2 YNFKEQ. This CDR3 has 14 residues. CDR3 region: CASSQVVAAGELFF. CDR3 sequence (DNA): TGTGCCAGCAGCCAAGTAGTAGCGGCCGGGGAGCTGTTTTTT.

This clonotype was counted ten times or more. The rearrangement uses TRBV12-3 or TRBV12-4 and TRBJ1-6; a weak D match, TRBD1 (5 bases). V was shortened by 6 bases and J by 4 bases, with 10 bases between the two germline ends. CDR3 length: 14 amino acids. This CDR3 is CASRPGGYNSPLHF. The CDR3 nucleotides read TGTGCCAGCAGACCGGGGGGGTATAATTCACCCCTCCACTTT.

This clonotype was seen repeatedly, ten times or more. V usage is TRBV11-1 and J usage is TRBJ2-3, with TRBD2 matching 11 bases. This CDR3 has 15 amino acids. Germline CDR1 SGHAT, CDR2 FQDESV (reference sequence). V was clipped by 0 bases and J by 4 bases; unmatched bases: 0. The CDR3 bases are TGTGCCAGCAGCTTAGCTAGCGGGAGGGCAGATACGCAGTATTTT. The encoded protein is CASSLASGRADTQYF. The variable domain in full, with the rest retrieved from reference TRBV11-1 and TRBJ2-3, is EAEVAQSPRYKITEKSQAVAFWCDPISGHATLYWYRQILGQGPELLVQFQDESVVDDSQLPKDRFSAERLKGVDSTLKIQPAELGDSAMYLCASSLASGRADTQYFGPGTRLTVL.

This clonotype was recorded at least ten times. The J gene is TRBJ2-4, the V gene TRBV2; no clear D gene. CDR1 is SNHLY, CDR2 FYNNEI, per germline. The CDR3 contains 15 residues. Trimming pared 7 bases from V and 0 bases from J, leaving 13 bases between. CDR3 in DNA: TGTGCCAGCACATTTCTCGGAGTAGCCAAAAACATTCAGTACTTC. This sequence encodes CASTFLGVAKNIQYF.

The CDR3 region is CASSQIYGGSPYNEQFF. The CDR3 DNA sequence: TGTGCCAGCAGCCAAATTTACGGCGGGAGTCCCTACAATGAGCAGTTCTTC. V usage is TRBV3-1 and J usage is TRBJ2-1; 7 bases line up with TRBD2. Germline V gene lookup returns CDR1 LGHDT and CDR2 YNNKEL (reference sequence). Trimming cost V 2 bases and J 2 bases; bases outside gene matches: 9. This CDR3 contains 17 residues.

This clonotype was recorded at least ten times. The V and J genes are TRBV6-2 or TRBV6-3 and TRBJ2-3; 9 bases line up with TRBD2. The germline V gene has CDR1 MNHEY and CDR2 SVGEGT. CDR3 length equals 14 residues. Trimming at V came to 7 bases and at J to 4 bases, leaving 6 bases not matched to a gene. The CDR3 here is CASTEGGRADTQYF. The CDR3 DNA follows: TGTGCCAGCACCGAGGGCGGGAGGGCAGATACGCAGTATTTT.

On this clonotype: A read error may produce the germline difference seen at one junction end. V usage is TRBV24-1 and J usage is TRBJ2-6; 10 bases agree with TRBD2. The germline V gene encodes CDR1 KGHDR and CDR2 SFDVKD. The CDR3 consists of 17 residues. CDR3 sequence reads: CATSGLAGDQGANVPTF. For the CDR3, the DNA is TGTGCCACCAGCGGGCTAGCGGGAGATCAGGGGGCCAACGTCCCGACTTTC.

The V gene is TRBV11-2, the J gene TRBJ1-3, with 10 bases lining up with TRBD1. Trimming took 5 bases from V and 1 from J; bases not matched to a gene: 8. In germline, CDR1 is SGHAT, CDR2 FQNNGV. The CDR3 totals 17 residues. CDR3 DNA sequence: TGTGCCAGCAGCACCCGGGACAGGGGAGGGTCTGGAAACACCATATATTTT. Protein sequence: CASSTRDRGGSGNTIYF.

This clonotype was counted at least ten times. The chain is built from TRBV2 and TRBJ2-2; 7 positions match TRBD2. Unmatched junction bases numbered 11, after V lost 7 bases and J lost 6 bases. This CDR3 comprises 15 residues. The germline gives CDR1 SNHLY, CDR2 FYNNEI. In DNA form, the CDR3 reads TGTGCCAGCAAGGCGGGTACGGGAGGAGCCGGGGAGCTGTTTTTT. As protein: CASKAGTGGAGELFF.

This clonotype was seen at least ten times. This rearrangement joins TRBV6-2 or TRBV6-3 to TRBJ1-2; unclear D gene. The CDR3 totals 15 residues. V lost 0 bases to trimming and J lost 6 bases, with 14 bases between them. Germline CDR1 reads MNHEY; CDR2 reads SVGEGT. The CDR3 DNA follows: TGTGCCAGCAGTTACTCGAGTCAGGTGATTCATGGCTACACCTTC. Its translation is CASSYSSQVIHGYTF.

The chain recombines TRBV20-1 with TRBJ2-1; TRBD2 aligns across 9 bases. V lost 1 base to trimming and J lost 1 base; unmatched junction nucleotides: 11. CDR3 length equals 18 residues. Germline V lookup: CDR1 DFQATT, CDR2 SNEGSKA (reference sequence). The CDR3 DNA sequence: TGCAGTGCTAGAGCGGTTAGCGGGAGCTTTGGATCCTACAATGAGCAGTTCTTC. Its translation is CSARAVSGSFGSYNEQFF.

This clonotype was detected ten times or more. The chain employs TRBV2 and TRBJ2-7; no firm D call. This CDR3 contains 14 residues. The V end lost 4 bases, the J end lost 2 bases, and 12 bases lay between the germline ends. Germline V gene lookup returns CDR1 SNHLY and CDR2 FYNNEI. The CDR3: CASSVGSLTYEQYF. CDR3 bases: TGTGCCAGCAGTGTCGGCTCCTTGACCTACGAGCAGTACTTC.

CDR3 sequence: CASPRTDTGELFF. The CDR3 region has the DNA TGTGCCAGCCCACGGACTGACACCGGGGAGCTGTTTTTT. The J gene is TRBJ2-2, the V gene TRBV6-1, with D perhaps matching TRBD2 (5 bases). The CDR3 extends over 13 amino acids. The V end was cut by 8 bases, the J end by 3 bases, with 10 bases between. The germline V gene has CDR1 MNHNS and CDR2 SASEGT.